Described below is a single TCR beta chain sequence and its context. From germline, CDR1 is SGHNT and CDR2 YYREEE (reference sequence). V lost 1 base, J lost 1 base, and 11 bases lay in between. The CDR3 covers 15 residues. This sample stems from a study of technical replicates of blood from several donors. Libraries were prepared by immunoSEQ multiplex PCR; TCRdb keeps only in-frame clonotypes and omits some of them. The top ten hold 0.37% of the sample, which has about 82,000 clones, 96% seen once. The specimen was T cells isolated from PBMCs. V and J are TRBV5-4 and TRBJ1-2; possibly TRBD1 for D (5 bases). The receptor comes from a human donor in good health. The CDR3 coding sequence is TGTGCCAGCAGCTTGCAGGGCAGGTTTAACTATGGCTACACCTTC. Its protein product is CASSLQGRFNYGYTF.